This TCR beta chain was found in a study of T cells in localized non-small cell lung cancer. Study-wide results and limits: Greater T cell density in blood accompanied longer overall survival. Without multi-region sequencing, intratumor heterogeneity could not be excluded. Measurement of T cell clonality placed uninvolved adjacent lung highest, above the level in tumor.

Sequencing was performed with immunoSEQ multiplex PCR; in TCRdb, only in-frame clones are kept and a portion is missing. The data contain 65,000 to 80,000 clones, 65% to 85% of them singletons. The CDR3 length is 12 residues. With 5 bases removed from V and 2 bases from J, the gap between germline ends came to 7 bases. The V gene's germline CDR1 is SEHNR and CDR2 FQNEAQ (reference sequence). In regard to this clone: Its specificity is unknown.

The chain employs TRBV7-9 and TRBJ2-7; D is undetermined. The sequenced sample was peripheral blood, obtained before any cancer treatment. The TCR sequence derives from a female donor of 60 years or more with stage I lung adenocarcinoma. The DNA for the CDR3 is TGTGCCAGCAGCGCGACTGCCTACGAGCAGTACTTC. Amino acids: CASSATAYEQYF.